This note documents a single T cell receptor beta chain sequence. Its antigen is not known. Trimming removed 3 bases from V and 6 bases from J; junction bases left unmatched: 7. The CDR3 loop spans 14 amino acids. CDR1 and CDR2 from the germline V gene are MNHEY and SMNVEV (reference sequence). These data come from a study of cytomegalovirus exposure and HLA in healthy donors. Primers included in the PCR were 60 Vbeta and 13 Jbeta primers. The method was immunoSEQ multiplex PCR; TCRdb's version includes in-frame clones alone and lacks a portion of them. The table lists 150,000 to 200,000 clones, under 85% of them singletons. General study results and limits: Later analysis associated a missense DCLRE1C variant with TCR beta V- and J-gene trimming.

The sequenced sample consisted of PBMCs. J is TRBJ1-2 and V is TRBV27; 7 bases map to TRBD1. This clonotype was obtained from a woman aged 25 to 39 in good health and CMV-seronegative. The CDR3 is CASSLVGGADGYTF. The CDR3 bases are TGTGCCAGCAGTTTGGTAGGGGGCGCAGATGGCTACACCTTC.